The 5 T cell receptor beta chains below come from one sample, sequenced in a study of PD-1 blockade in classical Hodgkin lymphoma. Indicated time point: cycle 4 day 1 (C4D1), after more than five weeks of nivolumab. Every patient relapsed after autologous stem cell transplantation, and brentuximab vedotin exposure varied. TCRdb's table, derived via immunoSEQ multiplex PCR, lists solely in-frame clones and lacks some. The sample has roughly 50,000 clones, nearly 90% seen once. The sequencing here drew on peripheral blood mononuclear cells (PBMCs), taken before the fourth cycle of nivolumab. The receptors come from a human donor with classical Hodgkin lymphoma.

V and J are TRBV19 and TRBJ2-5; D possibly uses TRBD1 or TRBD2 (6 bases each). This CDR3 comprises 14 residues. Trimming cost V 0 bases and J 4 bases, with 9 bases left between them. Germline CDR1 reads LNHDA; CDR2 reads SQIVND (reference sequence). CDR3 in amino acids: CASSIDRGRETQYF. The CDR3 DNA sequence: TGTGCCAGTAGTATAGATCGGGGGCGAGAGACCCAGTACTTC.

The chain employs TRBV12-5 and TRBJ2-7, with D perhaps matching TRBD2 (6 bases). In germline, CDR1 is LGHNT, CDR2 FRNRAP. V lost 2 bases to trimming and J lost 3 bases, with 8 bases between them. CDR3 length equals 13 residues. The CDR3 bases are TGTGCTAGTGGTTTGTCGGGGGTCTACGAGCAGTACTTC. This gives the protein CASGLSGVYEQYF.

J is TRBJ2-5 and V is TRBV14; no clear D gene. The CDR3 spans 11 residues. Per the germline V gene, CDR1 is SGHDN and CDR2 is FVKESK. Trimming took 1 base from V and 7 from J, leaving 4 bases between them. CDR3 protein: CASSQVVTQYF. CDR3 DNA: TGTGCCAGCAGCCAAGTCGTGACCCAGTACTTC. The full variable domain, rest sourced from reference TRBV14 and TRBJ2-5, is EAGVTQFPSHSVIEKGQTVTLRCDPISGHDNLYWYRRVMGKEIKFLLHFVKESKQDESGMPNNRFLAERTGGTYSTLKVQPAELEDSGVYFCASSQVVTQYFGPGTRLLVL.

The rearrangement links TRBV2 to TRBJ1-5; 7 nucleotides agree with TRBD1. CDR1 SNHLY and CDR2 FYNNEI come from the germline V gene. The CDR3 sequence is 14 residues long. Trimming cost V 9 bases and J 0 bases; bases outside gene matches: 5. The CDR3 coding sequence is TGTGCCAGTGGGACAGTAAATAGCAATCAGCCCCAGCATTTT. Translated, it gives CASGTVNSNQPQHF.

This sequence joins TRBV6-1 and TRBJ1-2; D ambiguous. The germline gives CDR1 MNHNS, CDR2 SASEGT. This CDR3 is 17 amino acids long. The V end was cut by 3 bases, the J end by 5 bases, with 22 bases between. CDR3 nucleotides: TGTGCCAGCAGTGACATCGCGGCCTCCTCCCTAGGATATGGCTACACCTTC. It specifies CASSDIAASSLGYGYTF.